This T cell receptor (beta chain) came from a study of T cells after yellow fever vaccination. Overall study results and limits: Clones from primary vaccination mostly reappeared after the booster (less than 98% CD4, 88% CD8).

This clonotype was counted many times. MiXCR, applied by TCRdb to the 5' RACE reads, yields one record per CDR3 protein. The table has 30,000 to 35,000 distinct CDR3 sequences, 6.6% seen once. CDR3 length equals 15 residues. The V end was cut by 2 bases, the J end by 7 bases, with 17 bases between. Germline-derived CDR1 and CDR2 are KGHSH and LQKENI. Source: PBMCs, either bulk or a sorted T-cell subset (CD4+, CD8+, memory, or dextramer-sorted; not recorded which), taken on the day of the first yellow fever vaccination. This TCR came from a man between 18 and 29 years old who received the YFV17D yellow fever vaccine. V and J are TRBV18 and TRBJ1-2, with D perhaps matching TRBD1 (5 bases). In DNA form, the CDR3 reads TGTGCCAGCTCACCATCCCCTGACAGAACGGGTGGCTACACCTTC. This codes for CASSPSPDRTGGYTF.